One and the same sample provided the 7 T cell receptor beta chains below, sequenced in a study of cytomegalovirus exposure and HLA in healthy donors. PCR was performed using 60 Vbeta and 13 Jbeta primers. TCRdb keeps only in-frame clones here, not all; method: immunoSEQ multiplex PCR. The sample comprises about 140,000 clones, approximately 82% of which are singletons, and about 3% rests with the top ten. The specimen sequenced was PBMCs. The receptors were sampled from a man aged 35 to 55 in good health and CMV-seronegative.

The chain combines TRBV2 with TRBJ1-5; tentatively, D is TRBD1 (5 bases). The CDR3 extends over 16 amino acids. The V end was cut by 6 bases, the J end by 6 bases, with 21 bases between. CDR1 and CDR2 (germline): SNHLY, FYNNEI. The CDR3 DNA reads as TGTGCCAGCAGAGCCGGGGGAAAGGTGGGGGTTCAGCCCCAGCATTTT. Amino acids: CASRAGGKVGVQPQHF.

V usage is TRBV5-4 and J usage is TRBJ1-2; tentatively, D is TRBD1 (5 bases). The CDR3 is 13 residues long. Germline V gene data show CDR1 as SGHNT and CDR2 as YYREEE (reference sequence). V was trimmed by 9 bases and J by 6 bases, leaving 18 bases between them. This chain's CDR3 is CATYYILTDGYTF. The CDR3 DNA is TGTGCCACCTACTACATCTTGACAGATGGCTACACCTTC.

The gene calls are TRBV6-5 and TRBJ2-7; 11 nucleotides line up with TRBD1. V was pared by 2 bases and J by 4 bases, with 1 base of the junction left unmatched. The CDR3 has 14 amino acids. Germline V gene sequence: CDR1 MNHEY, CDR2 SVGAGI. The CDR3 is CASSYGQGAYEQYF. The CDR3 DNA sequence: TGTGCCAGCAGTTACGGACAGGGGGCTTACGAGCAGTACTTC.

CDR3 amino acids: CASSLLLGLGEQFF. The CDR3 region has the DNA TGTGCCAGCAGTCTTTTACTAGGGCTAGGAGAGCAGTTCTTC. The rearrangement links TRBV2 to TRBJ2-1, with D perhaps matching TRBD2 (5 bases). With 5 bases removed from V and 10 bases from J, the gap between germline ends came to 18 bases. The CDR3 sequence is 14 residues long. Germline CDR1 and CDR2: SNHLY and FYNNEI. Based on the CDR3 plus reference TRBV2 and TRBJ2-1, the full variable domain is EPEVTQTPSHQVTQMGQEVILRCVPISNHLYFYWYRQILGQKVEFLVSFYNNEISEKSEIFDDQFSVERPDGSNFTLKIRSTKLEDSAMYFCASSLLLGLGEQFFGPGTRLTVL.

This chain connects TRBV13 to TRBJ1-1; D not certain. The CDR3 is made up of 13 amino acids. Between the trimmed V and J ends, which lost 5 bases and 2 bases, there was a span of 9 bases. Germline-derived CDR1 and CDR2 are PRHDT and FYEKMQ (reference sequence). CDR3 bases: TGTGCCAGCAGCGGCCGGGGAAACACTGAAGCTTTCTTT. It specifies CASSGRGNTEAFF.

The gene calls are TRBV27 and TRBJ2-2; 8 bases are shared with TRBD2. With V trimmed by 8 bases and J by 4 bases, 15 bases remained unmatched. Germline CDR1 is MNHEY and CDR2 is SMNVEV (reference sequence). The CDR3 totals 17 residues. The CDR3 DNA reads TGTGCCAGCCATCGAGGGAGCGGGGGAACCACCACCGGGGAGCTGTTTTTT. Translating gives CASHRGSGGTTTGELFF.

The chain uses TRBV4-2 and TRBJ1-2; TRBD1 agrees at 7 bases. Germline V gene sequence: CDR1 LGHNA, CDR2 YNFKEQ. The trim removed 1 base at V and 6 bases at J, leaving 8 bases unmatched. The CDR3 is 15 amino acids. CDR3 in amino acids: CASSQAADRQDGYTF. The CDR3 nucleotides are TGTGCCAGCAGCCAAGCCGCGGACAGGCAGGATGGCTACACCTTC.